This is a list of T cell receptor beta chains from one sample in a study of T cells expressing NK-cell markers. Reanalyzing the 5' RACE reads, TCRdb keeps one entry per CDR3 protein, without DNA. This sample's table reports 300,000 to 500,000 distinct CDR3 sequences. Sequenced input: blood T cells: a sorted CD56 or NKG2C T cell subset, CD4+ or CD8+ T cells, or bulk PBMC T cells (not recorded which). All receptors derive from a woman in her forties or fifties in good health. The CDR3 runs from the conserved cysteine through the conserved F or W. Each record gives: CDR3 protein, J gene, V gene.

CDR3: CASSELSGGKDTQYF
J: TRBJ2-3
V: TRBV6-1

CDR3: CASSPQSETQYF
J: TRBJ2-5
V: TRBV7-9

CDR3: CATQAGSGYEQYF
J: TRBJ2-7
V: TRBV24-1

CDR3: CASSLGSADTQYF
J: TRBJ2-3
V: TRBV5-1

CDR3: CASSHSGQPSEQFF
J: TRBJ2-1
V: TRBV3-1

CDR3: CASSSATGSAGANVLTF
J: TRBJ2-6
V: TRBV7-9

CDR3: CASSPQGARGNQPQHF
J: TRBJ1-5
V: TRBV27

CDR3: CSVVPGQGGRNEQFF
J: TRBJ2-1
V: TRBV29-1

CDR3: CASSFRRETGELFF
J: TRBJ2-2
V: TRBV12-3/TRBV12-4

CDR3: CATSRSIQAEAFF
J: TRBJ1-1
V: TRBV15

CDR3: CSATLSKYEQYF
J: TRBJ2-7
V: TRBV29-1

CDR3: CASSRYPGMSEGYTF
J: TRBJ1-2
V: TRBV18

CDR3: CSARRLAGKSSYNEQFF
J: TRBJ2-1
V: TRBV20-1

CDR3: CASSPTSGRYNEQFF
J: TRBJ2-1
V: TRBV7-9

CDR3: CASGADLSSYNEQFF
J: TRBJ2-1
V: TRBV9

CDR3: CASSQTSGRDYEQFF
J: TRBJ2-1
V: TRBV7-9

CDR3: CASSSSDRGGGELFF
J: TRBJ2-2
V: TRBV11-2

CDR3: CASSLGGLGDIQYF
J: TRBJ2-4
V: TRBV5-6

CDR3: CSARRSLNEQYF
J: TRBJ2-7
V: TRBV20-1

CDR3: CASSSPPLGSQETQYF
J: TRBJ2-5
V: TRBV7-9

CDR3: CASSPEGSGAEAFF
J: TRBJ1-1
V: TRBV18

CDR3: CSARRFPPTQGEEQFF
J: TRBJ2-1
V: TRBV20-1

CDR3: CAISEWQVGGNQPQHF
J: TRBJ1-5
V: TRBV10-3

CDR3: CASSTEDRVTGNTIYF
J: TRBJ1-3
V: TRBV5-1

CDR3: CASSLGAGPQFF
J: TRBJ2-1
V: TRBV27

CDR3: CATSDMTGLRGAGELFF
J: TRBJ2-2
V: TRBV24-1

CDR3: CASSLAGGGASDEQFF
J: TRBJ2-1
V: TRBV5-6

CDR3: CAWSVRAGTQYF
J: TRBJ2-5
V: TRBV30

CDR3: CASSGRTAQSRNEQFF
J: TRBJ2-1
V: TRBV28

CDR3: CASSLGGQNQETQYF
J: TRBJ2-5
V: TRBV11-3

CDR3: CASSLGQGWNEQYF
J: TRBJ2-7
V: TRBV12-3/TRBV12-4

CDR3: CASSFWRESPDTQYF
J: TRBJ2-3
V: TRBV12-3/TRBV12-4

CDR3: CASSDALSSYEQYF
J: TRBJ2-7
V: TRBV2

CDR3: CASSENRGLGYTF
J: TRBJ1-2
V: TRBV10-2

CDR3: CSAMKQGRGEQFF
J: TRBJ2-1
V: TRBV20-1

CDR3: CATSSPGTGVDTQYF
J: TRBJ2-3
V: TRBV24-1

CDR3: CASAALSLIYTDTQYF
J: TRBJ2-3
V: TRBV28

CDR3: CAWSVHAVRSSYNEQFF
J: TRBJ2-1
V: TRBV30

CDR3: CASSPYGIETQYF
J: TRBJ2-5
V: TRBV18

CDR3: CASSARPSTGELFF
J: TRBJ2-2
V: TRBV9

CDR3: CASRIAGVDNEQFF
J: TRBJ2-1
V: TRBV12-3/TRBV12-4

CDR3: CAISERGREDEQFF
J: TRBJ2-1
V: TRBV10-3